In this sample, the clone carrying this TCR beta chain turned up many times. Memory CD4+ cells were defined as CD4+CD45RO+CD25-. MiXCR, applied by TCRdb to the 5' RACE reads, yields one record per CDR3 protein. The table records 6,500 to 8,500 distinct CDR3 sequences, about a third of them present only once. J was trimmed by 5 bases and V by 7 bases; bases with no gene match: 5. The CDR3 runs to 13 residues. Per germline, CDR1 SEHNR and CDR2 FQNEAQ (reference sequence). Sequences were obtained from tumor-infiltrating memory CD4+ T cells sorted from the breast tumor. Specified subset: memory CD4+ T cells, CD4+CD45RO+CD25-. V and J are TRBV7-9 and TRBJ1-5; TRBD1 matches 7 bases. This TCR came from a female donor with breast cancer. Written as DNA, the CDR3 is TGTGCCAGCACCCTCACAGGGGATCAGCCCCAGCATTTT. It translates to CASTLTGDQPQHF.